The present TCR beta chain was sequenced within a study of blood T cell repertoires in COVID-19. Turning to the study itself: Some COVID-19 samples were acute and others convalescent; all came from the United States, Italy and Spain.

Clones were read by immunoSEQ multiplex PCR, and TCRdb kept only the in-frame ones, dropping some. In the table there are about 310,000 clones, 70% to 90% of which are singletons. The TCR comes from a man aged 65 to 79 with acute or convalescent COVID-19. Input material: peripheral blood.

CDR3 coding DNA: TGTGCCAGTAGTATGAACAGGGGGCGAAATCAGCCCCAGCATTTT. It yields the protein CASSMNRGRNQPQHF. V gene TRBV19 combines with J gene TRBJ1-5, with TRBD1 matching 9 bases. V shed 3 bases, J shed 4 bases, and the junction held 4 bases outside the gene matches. The germline CDR1 and CDR2 sequences are LNHDA and SQIVND (reference sequence). This CDR3 spans 15 amino acids.